This TCR beta chain was recovered during a study of blood T cell repertoires in COVID-19 (dated by TCRdb to 2020 to 2021). With regard to the full study: Collaborator samples came from the United States, Italy and Spain and covered acute and convalescent phases of COVID-19. The dataset comprised deeply sampled blood TCRbeta repertoires from subjects exposed to, actively infected with, or recovered from COVID-19. The prospective study material was composed of cDNA or gDNA derived from T cells, B-cell-depleted T cells, or PBMCs. A de-identified subject ID, COVID-19 status, age in years and sex were almost always included in the sample metadata. Where available, HLA class I and class II types were obtained from metadata supplied by the sample provider rather than from assay-based typing. The repertoires were released in a freely available public database meant as a resource for research on the immune response to SARS-CoV-2. The samples were drawn from two sources: the first 160 participants of the ongoing ImmuneRACE study, and 950 to 1,500 subjects contributed by 6 global collaborators. Results and caveats for the whole study, not just this receptor: The quantity of clinical and demographic metadata differed by source and by participant and was supplied without curation.

To note about this clone: Its antigen target is currently unknown. No clone much larger than this one lies a single base away; base qualities are absent.

Samples from volunteer blood donors who had recovered from COVID-19 were contributed by a second Seattle source. Each collaborating institution followed its own protocols to collect whole blood in K2EDTA tubes. For TCRbeta analysis, collaborators shipped samples as frozen whole blood, isolated PBMCs, or DNA extracted from either of those sample types. The immunoSEQ Assay, a bias-controlled multiplex PCR, was used to amplify TCRbeta CDR3 regions from genomic DNA. The authors' analysis ran thus. The number of nucleated cells in each sample was estimated from the amplification of reference gene primers within the assay. To quantify the absolute abundance of each unique TCRbeta CDR3 rearrangement, sequence reads were collapsed and filtered. Productive Simpson clonality was computed per sample as the square root of Simpson's diversity index over productive rearrangements. TCRdb stores this immuneACCESS table with in-frame sequences only. Part of the clones is absent; in the studies checked, under half of the shortfall reflects unresolved V genes, and no reason is known for the rest. V, J and clone size are taken as reported in that table, and D and trimming were inferred from the DNA itself. Recorded for this sample are around 260,000 clones; 88% of them occurred a single time. The biggest ten clones account for about 4.1% of the sample.

Sequences LNHNV (CDR1) and YYDKDF (CDR2) are obtained from the germline V gene (reference sequence). V trim: 1 base; J trim: 2 bases; unmatched bases: 2. Inclusive of the bounding cysteine and phenylalanine, the CDR3 is 15 residues long. Here the CDR3 DNA is all that survives: 45 bases in frame from base 1. What was sequenced was peripheral blood. This receptor was taken from a man between 60 and 75 years old who had recovered from COVID-19. The chain was built from TRBV15 and TRBJ2-7, with 10 bases in between that match TRBD2. The DNA sequence is given as TGTGCCACCAGCAGAGGGACTAGCGGAACCTACGAGCAGTACTTC. Translated, it reads CATSRGTSGTYEQYF.